This entry lists 10 T cell receptor beta chains sequenced from one sample in a study of beta chain features in type 1 diabetes. Reverse transcribing all isolated RNA meant expressed TCRB transcripts were sequenced. Libraries were prepared by immunoSEQ multiplex PCR; TCRdb keeps only in-frame clonotypes and omits some of them. In the table there are 250,000 to 300,000 clones, under 8.5% of which are singletons. The material sequenced was central memory CD4+ T cells from blood. These receptors all stem from a woman in her late teens or twenties in good health.

This clone was seen a handful of times. Other DNA variants within this sample encode the same CDR3. The chain has TRBV30 and TRBJ2-6; D is undetermined. Looked up from germline, CDR1 is GTSNPN and CDR2 is SVGIG (reference sequence). The V end lost 0 bases, the J end lost 4 bases, and 4 bases lay between the germline ends. This CDR3 is built from 13 residues. Here the CDR3 reads CAWSVPGANVLTF. The CDR3 coding sequence is TGTGCCTGGAGTGTTCCCGGGGCCAACGTCCTGACTTTC.

In regard to this clone: Relative to the germline gene, one junction end is altered; a read error may explain this. This CDR3 is also generated by other DNA sequences in the sample. This chain links TRBV30 with TRBJ1-5; 11 bases align to TRBD1. There are 18 residues in the CDR3. Germline V gene lookup returns CDR1 GTSNPN and CDR2 SVGIG (reference sequence). The CDR3 is CAWSGGLGQGAFNQPQHF. DNA for the CDR3: TGTGCCTGGAGTGGCGGACTCGGACAGGGGGCTTTTAATCAGCCCCAACATTTT. Complete variable domain (other parts from reference TRBV30 and TRBJ1-5): SQTIHQWPATLVQPVGSPLSLECTVEGTSNPNLYWYRQAAGRGLQLLFYSVGIGQISSEVPQNLSASRPQDRQFILSSKKLLLSDSGFYLCAWSGGLGQGAFNQPQHFGDGTRLSIL.

This sequence joins TRBV27 and TRBJ2-3; D is undetermined. The CDR3 is 13 amino acids. Germline CDR1 MNHEY, CDR2 SMNVEV (reference sequence). V was cut by 5 bases and J by 7 bases, with 13 bases left in between. The CDR3 reads CASSRLPENTQYF. The CDR3 DNA reads as TGTGCCAGCAGTCGCCTCCCGGAGAATACGCAGTATTTT.

This clone came up a few times. The chain links TRBV29-1 to TRBJ2-5; the D is unclear. V was shortened by 5 bases and J by 0 bases, with 1 base between the two germline ends. The CDR3 totals 10 residues. Germline V gives CDR1 SQVTM, CDR2 ANQGSEA. CDR3 sequence: CSVYQETQYF. The CDR3 region has the DNA TGCAGCGTTTACCAAGAGACCCAGTACTTC.

On this clone: The sample carries other DNA sequences with the same CDR3. V usage is TRBV5-1 and J usage is TRBJ2-5, with TRBD1 matching 9 bases. The CDR3 is made up of 13 amino acids. Germline assignment: CDR1 SGHRS and CDR2 YFSETQ. The junction had 3 bases not matched to a gene; V was cut back by 4 bases and J by 5 bases. The CDR3 DNA follows: TGCGCCAGCAGCACCGGGACAGGGGAGACCCAGTACTTC. Translated: CASSTGTGETQYF.

The chain employs TRBV11-3 and TRBJ2-3, with 7 bases fitting TRBD1. The J segment lost 4 bases and the V segment lost 9 bases, leaving 7 bases of the junction unmatched. The CDR3 runs 13 residues. Germline loops: CDR1 SGHNT, CDR2 YENEEA. The CDR3 region is CASQQGRADTQYF. The CDR3 nucleotides are TGTGCCAGTCAACAGGGGAGAGCAGATACGCAGTATTTT. Full variable domain (outside the CDR3, taken from reference TRBV11-3 and TRBJ2-3): EAGVVQSPRYKIIEKKQPVAFWCNPISGHNTLYWYLQNLGQGPELLIRYENEEAVDDSQLPKDRFSAERLKGVDSTLKIQPAELGDSAVYLCASQQGRADTQYFGPGTRLTVL.

This clone was counted only a few times. V and J are TRBV12-2 and TRBJ2-7. TRBV12-2 is labeled a pseudogene. This CDR3 spans 14 amino acids. Here the CDR3 reads CASRLLLTHYEQYF. CDR3 coding DNA: TGTGCAAGTCGCTTACTCCTCACGCATTACGAGCAGTACTTC.

This clone was picked up a small number of times. The V call is TRBV2, the J call TRBJ1-1, with TRBD1 as a possible D gene (6 bases). The germline V and J ends were trimmed by 3 bases and 3 bases, with 20 bases remaining between them. The germline V gene has CDR1 SNHLY and CDR2 FYNNEI. The CDR3 spans 17 residues. This chain's CDR3 is CASSDGQGIGADTEAFF. DNA for the CDR3: TGTGCCAGCAGTGATGGGCAGGGGATAGGTGCGGACACTGAAGCTTTCTTT.

This chain connects TRBV18 to TRBJ2-5; 11 bases fit TRBD1. Trimming took 0 bases from V and 4 from J; bases not matched to a gene: 1. The CDR3 runs 15 residues. Germline values: CDR1 KGHSH, CDR2 LQKENI. CDR3 bases: TGTGCCAGCTCACCACCTGGACAGGGGGCAGAGACCCAGTACTTC. Translating gives CASSPPGQGAETQYF.

This clone was picked up a small number of times. This chain links TRBV18 with TRBJ2-6, with D possibly being TRBD2 (5 bases). V was cut by 6 bases and J by 2 bases, with 14 bases left in between. CDR3 length: 16 residues. The germline V gene has CDR1 KGHSH and CDR2 LQKENI. CDR3 region: CASSSDFGAGANVLTF. The CDR3 DNA follows: TGTGCCAGCTCCTCGGACTTCGGGGCTGGGGCCAACGTCCTGACTTTC.